A single sample is the source of the 26 T cell receptor beta chains below, sequenced in a study of cytomegalovirus exposure and HLA in healthy donors. 13 Jbeta primers and 60 Vbeta primers were used for the PCR. The protocol was immunoSEQ multiplex PCR, while the TCRdb copy is restricted to in-frame clones and leaves out a portion. The data show 100,000 to 150,000 clones, about three quarters seen once. The sample taken for sequencing was PBMCs. These receptors were taken from a woman in her twenties or thirties in good health and CMV-seronegative.

The rearrangement links TRBV4-1 to TRBJ1-4; D is unclear. Germline V CDR1 and CDR2: MGHRA, YSYEKL. The length of the CDR3 is 15 residues. Trimming took 3 bases from V and 2 from J, leaving 10 bases between them. CDR3 loop: CASSQGRGTNEKLFF. DNA for the CDR3: TGCGCCAGCAGCCAGGGAAGAGGGACTAATGAAAAACTGTTTTTT.

The CDR3 loop reads CASSLGVRWDSINQPQHF. CDR3 DNA: TGCGCCAGCAGCTTGGGAGTTAGATGGGACAGCATCAATCAGCCCCAGCATTTT. V and J are TRBV5-1 and TRBJ1-5; 7 bases are shared with TRBD1. Germline-derived CDR1 and CDR2 are SGHRS and YFSETQ. V shed 0 bases, J shed 3 bases, and the junction held 12 bases outside the gene matches. The CDR3 length is 18 residues.

This chain joins TRBV18 and TRBJ1-1; maybe TRBD1 (5 bases). CDR3 length: 15 amino acids. V was trimmed by 6 bases and J by 2 bases, leaving 16 bases between them. Germline loops: CDR1 KGHSH, CDR2 LQKENI. The CDR3 here is CASSPKLTVNTEAFF. Here the CDR3 DNA reads TGTGCCAGCTCCCCGAAACTGACAGTCAACACTGAAGCTTTCTTT.

This clone appeared a few times. This chain connects TRBV7-2 to TRBJ2-1, with 10 nucleotides matching TRBD2. The CDR3 length is 16 residues. Germline trimming cut 4 bases from V and 9 bases from J; bases unmatched to any gene: 12. CDR1 is SGHTA, CDR2 FQGNSA, per germline. CDR3 sequence (DNA): TGTGCCAGCAGCTCCTTAGCGGGGGGTCCTTACGTTGAGCAGTTCTTC. As protein: CASSSLAGGPYVEQFF.

This chain joins TRBV4-1 and TRBJ2-7; TRBD2 agrees at 10 bases. The J segment lost 3 bases and the V segment lost 3 bases, leaving 8 bases of the junction unmatched. There are 16 residues in the CDR3. The germline CDR1 and CDR2 sequences are MGHRA and YSYEKL. In DNA form, the CDR3 reads TGCGCCAGCAGCCAGAATAGCGGGGGGCTCCTCTACGAGCAGTACTTC. This gives the protein CASSQNSGGLLYEQYF.

The chain links TRBV7-9 to TRBJ1-3, with D perhaps TRBD1 (5 bases). The V end lost 1 base, the J end lost 4 bases, and 11 bases lay between the germline ends. This CDR3 is built from 15 residues. The germline CDR1 and CDR2 sequences are SEHNR and FQNEAQ (reference sequence). The CDR3 loop reads CASSLVSGVGNTIYF. The CDR3 region has the DNA TGTGCCAGCAGCTTAGTCTCGGGGGTAGGAAACACCATATATTTT.

The chain recombines TRBV19 with TRBJ1-1; D unclear. CDR3 length: 14 residues. Per the germline V gene, CDR1 is LNHDA and CDR2 is SQIVND (reference sequence). V lost 5 bases to trimming and J lost 4 bases, with 14 bases between them. The CDR3 sequence: CASSRSPASTEAFF. CDR3 sequence (DNA): TGTGCCAGTAGTCGAAGTCCCGCGTCCACTGAAGCTTTCTTT. Based on the CDR3 plus reference TRBV19 and TRBJ1-1, the full variable domain is DGGITQSPKYLFRKEGQNVTLSCEQNLNHDAMYWYRQDPGQGLRLIYYSQIVNDFQKGDIAEGYSVSREKKESFPLTVTSAQKNPTAFYLCASSRSPASTEAFFGQGTRLTVV.

The genes are TRBV4-1 and TRBJ1-1, with D hard to call. V lost 0 bases and J 3 bases, leaving 17 bases between the germline ends. Germline-derived CDR1 and CDR2 are MGHRA and YSYEKL. This CDR3 contains 17 residues. The CDR3 sequence: CASSQDWEGIEDTEAFF. The DNA for the CDR3 is TGCGCCAGCAGCCAAGACTGGGAGGGTATAGAGGACACTGAAGCTTTCTTT.

This clone was seen just once. This chain uses TRBV19 with TRBJ2-2; no firm D call. The germline V gene has CDR1 LNHDA and CDR2 SQIVND (reference sequence). The CDR3 sequence is 15 residues long. Deletions cut 1 base from V and 1 base from J, with 7 bases between. This CDR3 is CASSIGQLNTGELFF. The CDR3 coding sequence is TGTGCCAGTAGTATAGGTCAACTGAACACCGGGGAGCTGTTTTTT.

This sequence joins TRBV28 and TRBJ2-1; 11 nucleotides agree with TRBD1. Germline V lookup: CDR1 MDHEN, CDR2 SYDVKM. The CDR3 is 19 amino acids. J was trimmed by 6 bases and V by 3 bases; bases with no gene match: 16. As DNA, the CDR3 is TGTGCCAGCAGTTTTCCCAACCCCATCTTTGGGACAGGGGGCAATGAGCAGTTCTTC. It codes for CASSFPNPIFGTGGNEQFF.

The chain combines TRBV9 with TRBJ2-3; 10 bases fit TRBD1. Germline V lookup: CDR1 SGDLS, CDR2 YYNGEE. This CDR3 region has 14 residues. Trimming cost V 6 bases and J 3 bases; bases outside gene matches: 4. CDR3 in DNA: TGTGCCAGCAACGACAGGGGGCGGACAGATACGCAGTATTTT. Its translation is CASNDRGRTDTQYF.

The rearrangement joins TRBV5-1 to TRBJ2-3; possible D gene TRBD2, 6 bases. This CDR3 has 16 amino acids. Between the trimmed V and J ends, which lost 0 bases and 0 bases, there was a span of 11 bases. Germline V gene sequence: CDR1 SGHRS, CDR2 YFSETQ. CDR3 nucleotides: TGCGCCAGCAGCTTGGGGGGGACTGCTAGCACAGATACGCAGTATTTT. This codes for CASSLGGTASTDTQYF. Using reference TRBV5-1 and TRBJ2-3 for the parts outside the CDR3, the full variable domain is KAGVTQTPRYLIKTRGQQVTLSCSPISGHRSVSWYQQTPGQGLQFLFEYFSETQRNKGNFPGRFSGRQFSNSRSEMNVSTLELGDSALYLCASSLGGTASTDTQYFGPGTRLTVL.

J is TRBJ1-2 and V is TRBV4-3; 8 bases align to TRBD1. Germline values: CDR1 LGHNA, CDR2 YSLEER. J gave up 5 bases and V 0 bases, and 8 bases lay outside the gene matches. The CDR3 consists of 16 residues. CDR3 in amino acids: CASSQDRVRTGYGYTF. For the CDR3, the DNA is TGCGCCAGCAGCCAAGATCGGGTGAGGACAGGGTATGGCTACACCTTC.

J is TRBJ2-7 and V is TRBV30, with 13 bases that match TRBD2. Germline V gene sequence: CDR1 GTSNPN, CDR2 SVGIG (reference sequence). J lost 6 bases, V lost 2 bases, and 4 bases had no gene match. CDR3 length equals 14 residues. CDR3 region: CAWSLGLAGREQYF. Written as DNA, the CDR3 is TGTGCCTGGAGTTTGGGACTAGCGGGACGCGAGCAGTACTTC.

The rearrangement uses TRBV29-1 and TRBJ2-3; 15 nucleotides match TRBD2. Unmatched junction bases numbered 7, after V lost 6 bases and J lost 0 bases. Germline V CDR1 and CDR2: SQVTM, ANQGSEA. The CDR3 covers 17 residues. DNA of the CDR3: TGCAGCGTGGCGGGACTAGCGGGAGGATCTAGCACAGATACGCAGTATTTT. It specifies CSVAGLAGGSSTDTQYF.

Of note for this clone: At one end the junction does not follow the germline gene, possibly because of a read error. The rearrangement links TRBV7-2 to TRBJ2-2, with 7 bases that match TRBD2. CDR3 length equals 15 residues. The germline CDR1 and CDR2 sequences are SGHTA and FQGNSA. CDR3 coding DNA: TGTGCCAGCAGATTAGAAGCCGGGGGGACCGGGGAGCTGTTTTTT. It yields the protein CASRLEAGGTGELFF.

As DNA, the CDR3 is TGTGCCAGCAGCTTAGCGGGGGCTAGATTGGCTTTCTTT. Residues: CASSLAGARLAFF. The V call is TRBV7-2, the J call TRBJ1-1; tentative D call: TRBD1 (6 bases). The germline V gene encodes CDR1 SGHTA and CDR2 FQGNSA. The CDR3 runs 13 residues. Trimming removed 0 bases at V and 11 bases at J, with 13 bases between.

The chain recombines TRBV27 with TRBJ1-5; TRBD1 agrees at 8 bases. V shed 6 bases, J shed 11 bases, and the junction held 12 bases outside the gene matches. Germline CDR1 reads MNHEY; CDR2 reads SMNVEV (reference sequence). The CDR3 has 14 residues. CDR3 in DNA: TGTGCCAGCAGGCCAGGGGGCCCCCAGTCAGCCCAGCATTTT. Amino acid sequence: CASRPGGPQSAQHF.

V and J are TRBV7-2 and TRBJ2-3; TRBD1 aligns across 7 bases. Germline V gene data show CDR1 as SGHTA and CDR2 as FQGNSA. The CDR3 loop spans 14 amino acids. V shed 5 bases and J 4 bases; nucleotides not matched to a gene: 6. The CDR3: CASSEQTGSDTQYF. Here the CDR3 DNA reads TGTGCCAGCAGCGAACAGACAGGGTCAGATACGCAGTATTTT.

The rearrangement joins TRBV6-6 to TRBJ1-2; a possible D gene is TRBD1 (5 bases). This CDR3 is built from 14 residues. The V end lost 0 bases, the J end lost 4 bases, and 9 bases lay between the germline ends. CDR1 MNHNY and CDR2 SVGAGI come from the germline V gene (reference sequence). The CDR3 here is CASSYSMGLYGYTF. The CDR3, as DNA: TGTGCCAGCAGTTACTCGATGGGACTCTATGGCTACACCTTC.

This chain connects TRBV11-2 to TRBJ1-1, with a possible D match to TRBD1 (6 bases). Germline loops: CDR1 SGHAT, CDR2 FQNNGV. CDR3 size: 15 residues. Trimming shortened V by 2 bases and J by 3 bases, and 13 bases separated the two germline ends. The CDR3 protein is CASSLRQGGDTEAFF. The DNA of the CDR3 is TGTGCCAGCAGCTTACGTCAAGGGGGGGACACTGAAGCTTTCTTT.

The gene calls are TRBV4-1 and TRBJ2-1, with 16 bases identical to TRBD2. V lost 0 bases and J lost 15; bases outside the gene matches: 8. CDR3 size: 16 residues. CDR1 is MGHRA and CDR2 is YSYEKL in the germline V gene. The DNA for the CDR3 is TGCGCCAGCAGCCAAGATGAGGGACTAGCGGGGGGGCCACCGTTCTTC. Protein: CASSQDEGLAGGPPFF.

This rearrangement joins TRBV9 to TRBJ2-7; 7 nucleotides match TRBD1. This CDR3 comprises 14 residues. The V gene's germline CDR1 is SGDLS and CDR2 YYNGEE. Trimming cost V 4 bases and J 1 base; bases outside gene matches: 5. The CDR3 protein is CASSSGDRSYEQYF. CDR3 DNA sequence: TGTGCCAGCAGCTCAGGGGACAGATCCTACGAGCAGTACTTC.

The rearrangement links TRBV4-3 to TRBJ2-3; D unresolved. The CDR3 consists of 17 residues. Germline loops: CDR1 LGHNA, CDR2 YSLEER. The V end was cut by 1 base, the J end by 4 bases, with 18 bases between. The CDR3 region has the DNA TGCGCCAGCAGCCAAGCCCTAAGTACCGGAGTTGCAGATACGCAGTATTTT. Translated: CASSQALSTGVADTQYF.

The chain couples TRBV5-1 to TRBJ1-5; TRBD1 is a possible D gene (6 bases). The CDR3 runs 15 residues. Trimming took 4 bases from V and 3 from J, leaving 14 bases between them. The germline V gene encodes CDR1 SGHRS and CDR2 YFSETQ. CDR3 in DNA: TGCGCCAGCAGCCCAGGGGCGGGTCTCAATCAGCCCCAGCATTTT. This sequence encodes CASSPGAGLNQPQHF.

The CDR3 region is CASSPARNRVDEQYF. Written as DNA, the CDR3 is TGTGCCAGCTCACCCGCCCGAAACAGGGTTGACGAGCAGTACTTC. V gene TRBV18 combines with J gene TRBJ2-7; weak D call: TRBD1 (6 bases). CDR3 size: 15 residues. CDR1 KGHSH and CDR2 LQKENI come from the germline V gene. V lost 3 bases to trimming and J lost 5 bases, with 17 bases between them.